This TCR beta chain is from a study of technical replicates of blood from several donors (dated by TCRdb to 2015 to 2018). The library came from the immunoSEQ multiplex PCR assay. This is the immuneACCESS table as TCRdb keeps it, with only in-frame sequences that have V and J called. A part of the clones is gone; compared with another copy, unresolved V genes explain less than half, and the rest is unexplained. The sample data list roughly 65,000 clones, and 88% of these were observed just once. The top ten hold about 4.5% of the sample. Spanning cysteine to phenylalanine, the CDR3 consists of 12 amino acids. The read is trimmed to its CDR3 DNA, 36 bases read in frame from base 1. CDR1 and CDR2 are drawn from the germline V gene (reference sequence): LNHNV, YYDKDF. V is pared back by 5 bases and J by 0 bases, with 4 bases lying between the germline termini. With regard to this clone: Its antigen remains undetermined. Base qualities were left out, and no much larger clone turns up one base away.

The specimen was PBMCs. The chain joins TRBV15 to TRBJ2-5, with no D gene named confidently. This receptor was obtained from a human donor in good health. Some clones in this sample may be carry-over from other donors' samples. CDR3 protein: CATSPNQETQYF. The DNA reads as follows: TGTGCCACCAGCCCTAACCAAGAGACCCAGTACTTC.